Presented here are 9 T cell receptor beta chains from one specimen sequenced in a study of blood T cells in healthy people across ages. The use of a sample-barcoded 5' primer and a J-beta primer mix characterized a second PCR of 7 to 11 cycles. TCRdb re-derived calls from the 5' RACE reads in MiXCR, one entry per CDR3 protein. The sample shows some 1.5 million distinct CDR3 sequences, 28% of them seen only once. Sequencing was performed on blood. These receptors were obtained from a woman aged 25 to 39 in good health.

This clonotype came up many times. V and J are TRBV4-1 and TRBJ2-3, with D unresolved. The V and J ends lost 0 bases and 6 bases respectively, with 7 bases between them. Germline V gene data show CDR1 as MGHRA and CDR2 as YSYEKL. The CDR3 has 13 residues. The CDR3 region is CASSQDPPDTQYF. The CDR3 DNA sequence: TGCGCCAGCAGCCAAGATCCCCCCGATACGCAGTATTTT.

This clonotype was seen repeatedly, ten times or more. The chain is built from TRBV10-3 and TRBJ2-5, with D perhaps being TRBD1 or TRBD2 (5 bases each). The CDR3 loop spans 15 amino acids. The ends were cut back, 3 bases at V and 2 bases at J, with 13 bases in the middle. CDR1 is ENHRY, CDR2 SYGVKD, per germline. The CDR3 reads CAISDPGLGQETQYF. The CDR3 coding sequence is TGTGCCATCAGTGACCCGGGGCTAGGGCAAGAGACCCAGTACTTC.

The chain recombines TRBV7-8 with TRBJ2-5; TRBD2 aligns across 10 bases. The germline V gene encodes CDR1 SGHVS and CDR2 FQNEAQ. The CDR3 runs 18 residues. The ends lost 5 bases at V and 1 base at J; junction bases unmatched: 13. In DNA form, the CDR3 reads TGTGCCAGCAGCAGCACGTCACCGGGACTAGCGAGCCAAGAGACCCAGTACTTC. Its translation is CASSSTSPGLASQETQYF.

This clonotype was observed a handful of times. V usage is TRBV9 and J usage is TRBJ2-1; 12 bases are shared with TRBD1. V was pared by 1 base and J by 8 bases, with 7 bases of the junction left unmatched. The CDR3 sequence is 16 residues long. Germline V gives CDR1 SGDLS, CDR2 YYNGEE. The DNA of the CDR3 is TGTGCCAGCAGCGTACACCGGGACAGGGGGCTGGATGAGCAGTTCTTC. It translates to CASSVHRDRGLDEQFF.

The chain links TRBV9 to TRBJ2-1, with TRBD1 as a possible D gene (6 bases). CDR3 length: 14 amino acids. The V and J ends lost 0 bases and 10 bases respectively, with 14 bases between them. Germline V gives CDR1 SGDLS, CDR2 YYNGEE. In DNA, the CDR3 is TGTGCCAGCAGCGTAGAAGGACTCAGGGGCGAGCAGTTCTTC. The encoded protein is CASSVEGLRGEQFF. Filled out from reference TRBV9 and TRBJ2-1, the complete variable domain reads DSGVTQTPKHLITATGQRVTLRCSPRSGDLSVYWYQQSLDQGLQFLIQYYNGEERAKGNILERFSAQQFPDLHSELNLSSLELGDSALYFCASSVEGLRGEQFFGPGTRLTVL.

As for this clonotype: An end of the junction does not agree with germline; a read error may underlie this. CDR3 sequence reads: CASSPGGNRGTVTQYF. DNA of the CDR3: TGCGCCAGCAGCCCTGGGGGGAACAGGGGAACAGTTACGCAGTATTTT. V and J are TRBV5-1 and TRBJ2-3, with D perhaps matching TRBD1 (7 bases). The CDR3 runs to 16 residues. The germline V gene encodes CDR1 SGHRS and CDR2 YFSETQ. Drawing the rest from reference TRBV5-1 and TRBJ2-3, the complete variable domain is KAGVTQTPRYLIKTRGQQVTLSCSPISGHRSVSWYQQTPGQGLQFLFEYFSETQRNKGNFPGRFSGRQFSNSRSEMNVSTLELGDSALYLCASSPGGNRGTVTQYFGPGTRLTVL.

The J gene is TRBJ2-2, the V gene TRBV20-1; 11 bases are shared with TRBD2. Germline V gene lookup returns CDR1 DFQATT and CDR2 SNEGSKA (reference sequence). The CDR3 loop spans 18 amino acids. V shed 2 bases, J shed 4 bases, and the junction held 12 bases outside the gene matches. The CDR3 loop is CSARSSGRAGSGTGELFF. CDR3 sequence (DNA): TGCAGTGCTAGAAGTAGCGGGAGGGCCGGTTCGGGCACCGGGGAGCTGTTTTTT.

This clonotype has a handful of counts. With a much larger clone just one base away, this may be a read error. The chain joins TRBV29-1 to TRBJ2-5; D is ambiguous. The end of the DNA fits TRBJ2-7 better, so the J call may be wrong. The CDR3 loop spans 11 amino acids. CDR1 and CDR2 from the germline V gene are SQVTM and ANQGSEA. This CDR3 is CSVALDCEQYF. The CDR3 nucleotides read TGCAGCGTCGCACTTGACTGCGAGCAGTACTTC.

This clonotype showed up just a few times. J is TRBJ2-3 and V is TRBV9; 7 bases align to TRBD2. Per the germline V gene, CDR1 is SGDLS and CDR2 is YYNGEE. With V trimmed by 0 bases and J by 4 bases, 5 bases remained unmatched. The CDR3 loop spans 15 amino acids. As DNA, the CDR3 is TGTGCCAGCAGCGTAGGTGGGCGGGAGTCAGATACGCAGTATTTT. Amino acids: CASSVGGRESDTQYF.